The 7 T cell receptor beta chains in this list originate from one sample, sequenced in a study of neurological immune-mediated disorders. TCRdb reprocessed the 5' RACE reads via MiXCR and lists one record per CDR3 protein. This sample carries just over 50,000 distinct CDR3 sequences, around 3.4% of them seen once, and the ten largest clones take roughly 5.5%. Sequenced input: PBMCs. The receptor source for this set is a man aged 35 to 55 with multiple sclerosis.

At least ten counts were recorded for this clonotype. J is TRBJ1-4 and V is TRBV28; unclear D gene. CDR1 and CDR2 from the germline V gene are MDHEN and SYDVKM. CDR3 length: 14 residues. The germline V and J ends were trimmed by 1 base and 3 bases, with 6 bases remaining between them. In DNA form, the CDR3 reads TGTGCCAGCAGTTTATCAGGCGCTAATGAAAAACTGTTTTTT. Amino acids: CASSLSGANEKLFF.

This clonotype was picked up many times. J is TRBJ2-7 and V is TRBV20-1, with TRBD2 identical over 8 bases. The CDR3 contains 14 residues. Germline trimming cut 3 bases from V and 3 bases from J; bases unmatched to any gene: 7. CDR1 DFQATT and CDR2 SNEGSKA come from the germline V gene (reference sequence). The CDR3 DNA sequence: TGCAGTGCTAGTTCAAAGCGGGGGTTCTACGAGCAGTACTTC. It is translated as CSASSKRGFYEQYF.

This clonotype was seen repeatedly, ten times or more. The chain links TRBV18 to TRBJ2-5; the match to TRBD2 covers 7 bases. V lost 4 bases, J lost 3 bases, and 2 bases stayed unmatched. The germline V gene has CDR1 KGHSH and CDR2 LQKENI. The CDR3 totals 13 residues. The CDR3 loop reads CASSRGLEETQYF. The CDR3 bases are TGTGCCAGCTCACGCGGACTAGAAGAGACCCAGTACTTC.

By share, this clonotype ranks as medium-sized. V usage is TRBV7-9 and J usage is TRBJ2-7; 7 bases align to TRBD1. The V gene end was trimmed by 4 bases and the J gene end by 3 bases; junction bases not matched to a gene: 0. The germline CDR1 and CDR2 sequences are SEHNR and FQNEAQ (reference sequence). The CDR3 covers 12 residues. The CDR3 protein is CASSWDSYEQYF. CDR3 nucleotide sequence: TGTGCCAGCAGCTGGGACAGCTACGAGCAGTACTTC. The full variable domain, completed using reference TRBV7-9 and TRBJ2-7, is DTGVSQNPRHKITKRGQNVTFRCDPISEHNRLYWYRQTLGQGPEFLTYFQNEAQLEKSRLLSDRFSAERPKGSFSTLEIQRTEQGDSAMYLCASSWDSYEQYFGPGTRLTVT.

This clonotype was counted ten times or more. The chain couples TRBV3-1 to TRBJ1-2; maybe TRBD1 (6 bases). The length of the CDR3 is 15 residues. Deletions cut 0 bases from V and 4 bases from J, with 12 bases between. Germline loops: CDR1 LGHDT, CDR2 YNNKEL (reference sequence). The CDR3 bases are TGTGCCAGCAGCCAAGATGTGTCAGGGGCCTATGGCTACACCTTC. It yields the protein CASSQDVSGAYGYTF.

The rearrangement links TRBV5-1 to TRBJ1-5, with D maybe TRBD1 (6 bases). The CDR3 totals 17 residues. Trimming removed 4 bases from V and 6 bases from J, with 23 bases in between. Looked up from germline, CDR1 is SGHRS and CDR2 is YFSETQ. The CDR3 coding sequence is TGCGCCAGCAGCCCTGATCCGATGCAGGGGCTAGCTCAGCCCCAGCATTTT. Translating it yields CASSPDPMQGLAQPQHF. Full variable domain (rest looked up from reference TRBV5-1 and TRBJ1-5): KAGVTQTPRYLIKTRGQQVTLSCSPISGHRSVSWYQQTPGQGLQFLFEYFSETQRNKGNFPGRFSGRQFSNSRSEMNVSTLELGDSALYLCASSPDPMQGLAQPQHFGDGTRLSIL.

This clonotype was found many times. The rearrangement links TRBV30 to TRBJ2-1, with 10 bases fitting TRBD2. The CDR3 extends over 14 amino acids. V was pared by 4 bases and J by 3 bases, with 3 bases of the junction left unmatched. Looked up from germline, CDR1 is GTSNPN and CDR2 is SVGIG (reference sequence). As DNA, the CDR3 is TGTGCCTGGAACTTAGCGGGGGGCTACAATGAGCAGTTCTTC. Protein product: CAWNLAGGYNEQFF.